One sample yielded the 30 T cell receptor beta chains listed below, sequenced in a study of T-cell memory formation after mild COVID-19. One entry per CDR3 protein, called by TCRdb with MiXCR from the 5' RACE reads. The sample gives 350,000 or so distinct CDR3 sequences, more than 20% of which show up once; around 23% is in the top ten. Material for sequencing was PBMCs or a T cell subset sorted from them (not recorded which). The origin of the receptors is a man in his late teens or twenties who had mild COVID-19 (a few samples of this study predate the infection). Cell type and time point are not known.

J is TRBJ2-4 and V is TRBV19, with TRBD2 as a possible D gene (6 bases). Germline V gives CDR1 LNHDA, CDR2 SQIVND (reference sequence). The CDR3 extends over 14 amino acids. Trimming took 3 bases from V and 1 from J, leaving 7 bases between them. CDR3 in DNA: TGTGCCAGTAGTATGGCGGGGGCCAAAAACATTCAGTACTTC. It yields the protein CASSMAGAKNIQYF.

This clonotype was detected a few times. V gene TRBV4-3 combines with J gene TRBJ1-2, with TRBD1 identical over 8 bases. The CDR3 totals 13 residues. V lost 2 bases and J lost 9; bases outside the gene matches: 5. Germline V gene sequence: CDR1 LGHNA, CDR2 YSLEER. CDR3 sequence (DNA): TGCGCCAGCAGCCAACCGGACAGGGTCCGCTACACCTTC. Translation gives CASSQPDRVRYTF.

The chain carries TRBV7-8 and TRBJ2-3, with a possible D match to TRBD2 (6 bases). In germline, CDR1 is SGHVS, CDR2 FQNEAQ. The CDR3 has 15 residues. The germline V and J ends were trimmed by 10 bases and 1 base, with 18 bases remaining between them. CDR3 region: CATGQSGGGTDTQYF. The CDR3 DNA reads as TGTGCCACAGGCCAATCCGGAGGGGGCACAGATACGCAGTATTTT. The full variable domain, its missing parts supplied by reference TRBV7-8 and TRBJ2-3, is GAGVSQSPRYKVAKRGQDVALRCDPISGHVSLFWYQQALGQGPEFLTYFQNEAQLDKSGLPSDRFFAERPEGSVSTLKIQRTQQEDSAVYLCATGQSGGGTDTQYFGPGTRLTVL.

CDR3: CASSGGGRNQPQHF. The DNA for the CDR3 is TGTGCCAGCAGTGGCGGGGGACGCAATCAGCCCCAGCATTTT. The gene calls are TRBV6-5 and TRBJ1-5; D might be TRBD1 (5 bases). Germline values: CDR1 MNHEY, CDR2 SVGAGI. CDR3 length equals 14 residues. The germline V and J ends were trimmed by 5 bases and 2 bases, with 10 bases remaining between them.

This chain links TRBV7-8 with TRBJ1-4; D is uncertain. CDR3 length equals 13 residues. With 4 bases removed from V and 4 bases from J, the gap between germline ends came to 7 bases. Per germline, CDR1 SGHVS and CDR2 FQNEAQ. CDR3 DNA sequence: TGTGCCAGCAGCTCTGGGGATAATGAAAAACTGTTTTTT. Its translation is CASSSGDNEKLFF.

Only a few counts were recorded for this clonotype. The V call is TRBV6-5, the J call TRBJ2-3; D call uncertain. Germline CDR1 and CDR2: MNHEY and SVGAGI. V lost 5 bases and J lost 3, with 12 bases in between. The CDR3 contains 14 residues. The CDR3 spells CASSPEPGTDTQYF. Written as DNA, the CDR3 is TGTGCCAGCAGTCCCGAGCCGGGTACAGATACGCAGTATTTT.

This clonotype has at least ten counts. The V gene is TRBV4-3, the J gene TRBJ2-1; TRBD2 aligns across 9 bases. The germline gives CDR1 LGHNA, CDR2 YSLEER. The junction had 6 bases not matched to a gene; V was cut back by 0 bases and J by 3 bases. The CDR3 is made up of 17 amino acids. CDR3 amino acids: CASSQDGRGGVYNEQFF. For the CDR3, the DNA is TGCGCCAGCAGCCAAGATGGGCGGGGGGGCGTCTACAATGAGCAGTTCTTC.

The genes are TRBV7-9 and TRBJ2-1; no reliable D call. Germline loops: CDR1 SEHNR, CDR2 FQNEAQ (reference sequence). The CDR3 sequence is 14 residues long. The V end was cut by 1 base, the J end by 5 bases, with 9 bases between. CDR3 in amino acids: CASSLVIGHNEQFF. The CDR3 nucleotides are TGTGCCAGCAGCTTAGTTATCGGGCACAATGAGCAGTTCTTC.

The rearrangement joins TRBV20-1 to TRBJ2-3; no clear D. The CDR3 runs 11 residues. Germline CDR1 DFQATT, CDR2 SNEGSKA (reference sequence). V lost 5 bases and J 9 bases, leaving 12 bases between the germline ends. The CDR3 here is CSAPERDTQYF. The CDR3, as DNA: TGCAGTGCTCCCGAGCGAGACACGCAGTATTTT.

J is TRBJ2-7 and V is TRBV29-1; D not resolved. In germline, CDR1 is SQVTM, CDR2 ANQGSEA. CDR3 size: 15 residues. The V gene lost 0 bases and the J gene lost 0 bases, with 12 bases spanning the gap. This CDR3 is CSVEDPGRSSYEQYF. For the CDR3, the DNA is TGCAGCGTTGAAGATCCCGGCCGATCCTCCTACGAGCAGTACTTC.

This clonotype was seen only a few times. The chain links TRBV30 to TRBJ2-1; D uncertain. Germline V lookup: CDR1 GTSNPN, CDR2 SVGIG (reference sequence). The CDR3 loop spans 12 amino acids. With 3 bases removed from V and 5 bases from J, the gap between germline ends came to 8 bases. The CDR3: CAWSRPDNEQFF. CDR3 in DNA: TGTGCCTGGAGCCGGCCGGACAATGAGCAGTTCTTC.

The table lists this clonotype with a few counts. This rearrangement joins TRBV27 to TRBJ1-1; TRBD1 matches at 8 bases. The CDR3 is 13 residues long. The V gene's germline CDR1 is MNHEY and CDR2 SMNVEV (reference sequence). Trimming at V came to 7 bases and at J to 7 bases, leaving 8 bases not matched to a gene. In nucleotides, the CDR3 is TGTGCCAGCACCACTTGGGGGACAGGTGAAGCTTTCTTT. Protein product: CASTTWGTGEAFF.

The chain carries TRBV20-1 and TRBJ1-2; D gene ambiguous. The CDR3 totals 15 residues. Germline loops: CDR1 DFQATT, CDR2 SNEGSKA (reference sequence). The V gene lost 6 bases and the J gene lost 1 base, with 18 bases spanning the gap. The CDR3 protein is CSAHRRAVFNYGYTF. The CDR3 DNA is TGCAGTGCCCACCGCCGGGCAGTGTTTAACTATGGCTACACCTTC.

The chain's CDR3 is CASSLAWGMNTEAFF. The CDR3 DNA reads as TGTGCCAGCAGCTTAGCGTGGGGGATGAACACTGAAGCTTTCTTT. The V and J genes are TRBV7-6 and TRBJ1-1, with a weak D call TRBD1 (5 bases). Germline-derived CDR1 and CDR2 are SGHVS and FNYEAQ. The CDR3 runs to 15 residues. V lost 0 bases and J lost 0, with 8 bases in between.

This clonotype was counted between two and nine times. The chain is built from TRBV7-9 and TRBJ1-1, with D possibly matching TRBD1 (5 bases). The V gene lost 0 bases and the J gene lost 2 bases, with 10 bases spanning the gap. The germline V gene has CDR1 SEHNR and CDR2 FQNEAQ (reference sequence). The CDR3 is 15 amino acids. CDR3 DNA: TGTGCCAGCAGCTTAGCCATGGGGGAAAACACTGAAGCTTTCTTT. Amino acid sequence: CASSLAMGENTEAFF.

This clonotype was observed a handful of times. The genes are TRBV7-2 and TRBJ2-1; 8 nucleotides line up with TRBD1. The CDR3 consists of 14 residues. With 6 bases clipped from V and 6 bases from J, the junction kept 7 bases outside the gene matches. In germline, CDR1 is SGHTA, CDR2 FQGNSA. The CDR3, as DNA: TGTGCCAGCAGTTCCGGGACAGGCTTCAATGAGCAGTTCTTC. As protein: CASSSGTGFNEQFF.

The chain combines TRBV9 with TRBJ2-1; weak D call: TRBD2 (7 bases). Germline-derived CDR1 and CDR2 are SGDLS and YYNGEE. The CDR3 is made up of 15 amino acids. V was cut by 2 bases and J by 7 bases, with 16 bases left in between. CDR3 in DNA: TGTGCCAGCAGCGTCACCGGGGGGCGGCTGAATGAGCAGTTCTTC. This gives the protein CASSVTGGRLNEQFF. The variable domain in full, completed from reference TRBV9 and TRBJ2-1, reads DSGVTQTPKHLITATGQRVTLRCSPRSGDLSVYWYQQSLDQGLQFLIQYYNGEERAKGNILERFSAQQFPDLHSELNLSSLELGDSALYFCASSVTGGRLNEQFFGPGTRLTVL.

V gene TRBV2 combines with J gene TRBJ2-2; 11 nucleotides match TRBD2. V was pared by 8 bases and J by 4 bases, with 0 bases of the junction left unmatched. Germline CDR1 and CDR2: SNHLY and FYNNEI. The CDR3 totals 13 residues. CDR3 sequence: CASGLAGTGELFF. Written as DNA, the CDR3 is TGTGCCAGCGGACTAGCGGGCACCGGGGAGCTGTTTTTT.

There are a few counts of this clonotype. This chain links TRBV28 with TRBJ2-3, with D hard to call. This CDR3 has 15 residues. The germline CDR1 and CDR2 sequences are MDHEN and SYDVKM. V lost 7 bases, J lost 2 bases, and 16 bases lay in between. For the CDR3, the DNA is TGTGCCAGCACCCCCCCGTGGGGAATCACAGATACGCAGTATTTT. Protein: CASTPPWGITDTQYF.

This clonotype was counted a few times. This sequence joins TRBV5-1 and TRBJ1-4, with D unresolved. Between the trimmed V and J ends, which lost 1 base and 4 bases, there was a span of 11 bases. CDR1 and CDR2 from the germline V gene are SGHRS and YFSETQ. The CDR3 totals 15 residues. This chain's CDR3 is CASSLRRAGNEKLFF. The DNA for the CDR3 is TGCGCCAGCAGCTTGCGCCGGGCCGGTAATGAAAAACTGTTTTTT.

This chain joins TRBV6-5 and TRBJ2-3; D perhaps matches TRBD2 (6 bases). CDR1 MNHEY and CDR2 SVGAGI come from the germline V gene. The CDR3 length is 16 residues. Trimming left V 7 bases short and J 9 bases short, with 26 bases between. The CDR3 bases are TGTGCCAGCAACCCAGCCGGGGACGGGGGTCAGAAGACGCAGTATTTT. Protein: CASNPAGDGGQKTQYF.

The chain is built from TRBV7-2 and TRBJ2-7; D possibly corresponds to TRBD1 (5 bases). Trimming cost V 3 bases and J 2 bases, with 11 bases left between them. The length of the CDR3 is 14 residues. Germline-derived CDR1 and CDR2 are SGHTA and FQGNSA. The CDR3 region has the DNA TGTGCCAGCAGCTTGGGTAGACAGACCTACGAGCAGTACTTC. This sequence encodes CASSLGRQTYEQYF.

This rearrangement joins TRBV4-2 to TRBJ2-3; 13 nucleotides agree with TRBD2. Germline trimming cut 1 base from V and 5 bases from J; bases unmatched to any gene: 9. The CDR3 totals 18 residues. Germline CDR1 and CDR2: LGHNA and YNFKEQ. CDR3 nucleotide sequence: TGTGCCAGCAGCCAAGCCACGACTAGCGGGGGGATGGGAGATACGCAGTATTTT. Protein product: CASSQATTSGGMGDTQYF.

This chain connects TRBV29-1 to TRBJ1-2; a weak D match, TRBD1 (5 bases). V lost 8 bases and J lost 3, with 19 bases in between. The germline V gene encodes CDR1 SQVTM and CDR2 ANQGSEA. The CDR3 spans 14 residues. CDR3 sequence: CSSVLLGQDYGYTF. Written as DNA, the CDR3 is TGCAGCTCCGTGCTTCTGGGGCAGGACTATGGCTACACCTTC.

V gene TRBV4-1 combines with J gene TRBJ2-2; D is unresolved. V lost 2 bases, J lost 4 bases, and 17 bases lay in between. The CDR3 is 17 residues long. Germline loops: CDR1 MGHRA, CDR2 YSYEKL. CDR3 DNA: TGCGCCAGCAGCCAACTGGTTACCGCGAAGGGCACCGGGGAGCTGTTTTTT. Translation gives CASSQLVTAKGTGELFF.

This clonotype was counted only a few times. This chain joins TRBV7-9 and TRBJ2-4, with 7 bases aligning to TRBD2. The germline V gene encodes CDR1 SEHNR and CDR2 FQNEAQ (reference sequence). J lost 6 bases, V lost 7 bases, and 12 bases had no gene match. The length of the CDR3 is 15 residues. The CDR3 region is CASTPPVREGNIQYF. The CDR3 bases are TGTGCCAGCACCCCTCCCGTTAGGGAGGGAAACATTCAGTACTTC.

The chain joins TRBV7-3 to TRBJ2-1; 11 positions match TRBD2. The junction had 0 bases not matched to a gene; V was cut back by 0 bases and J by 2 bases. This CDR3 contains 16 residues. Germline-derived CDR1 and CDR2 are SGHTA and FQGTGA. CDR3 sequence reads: CASSLTSGGAYNEQFF. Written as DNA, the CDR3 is TGTGCCAGCAGCTTAACTAGCGGGGGGGCCTACAATGAGCAGTTCTTC.

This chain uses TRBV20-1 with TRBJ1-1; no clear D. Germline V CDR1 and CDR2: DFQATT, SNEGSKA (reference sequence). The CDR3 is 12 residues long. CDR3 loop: CSTNVGAAEAFF. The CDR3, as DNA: TGCAGCACGAATGTTGGTGCCGCTGAAGCTTTCTTT.

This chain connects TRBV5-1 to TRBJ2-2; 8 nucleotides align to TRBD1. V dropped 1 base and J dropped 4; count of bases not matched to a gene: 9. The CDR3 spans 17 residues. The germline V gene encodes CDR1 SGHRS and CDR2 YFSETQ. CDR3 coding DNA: TGCGCCAGCAGCTTGACCGGACAGGGTGAGACCACCGGGGAGCTGTTTTTT. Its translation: CASSLTGQGETTGELFF.

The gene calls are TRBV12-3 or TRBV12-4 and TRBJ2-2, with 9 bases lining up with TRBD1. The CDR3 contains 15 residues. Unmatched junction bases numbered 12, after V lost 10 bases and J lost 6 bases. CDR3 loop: CAIQRDRDKSGELFF. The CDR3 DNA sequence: TGTGCCATCCAGCGGGACAGGGATAAATCCGGGGAGCTGTTTTTT.